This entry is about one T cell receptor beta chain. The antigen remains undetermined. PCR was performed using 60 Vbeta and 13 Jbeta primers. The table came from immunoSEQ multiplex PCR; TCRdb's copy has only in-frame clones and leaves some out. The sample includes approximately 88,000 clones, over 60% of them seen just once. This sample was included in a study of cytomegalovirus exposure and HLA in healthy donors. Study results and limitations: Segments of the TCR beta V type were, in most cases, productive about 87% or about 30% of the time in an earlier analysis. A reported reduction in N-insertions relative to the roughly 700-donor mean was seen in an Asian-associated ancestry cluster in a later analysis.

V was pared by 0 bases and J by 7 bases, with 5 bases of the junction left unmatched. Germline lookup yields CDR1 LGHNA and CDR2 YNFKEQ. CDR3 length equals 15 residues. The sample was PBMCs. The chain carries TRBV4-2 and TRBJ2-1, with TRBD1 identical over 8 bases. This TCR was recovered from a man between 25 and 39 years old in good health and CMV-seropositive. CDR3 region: CASSQEAGGRNEQFF. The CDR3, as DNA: TGTGCCAGCAGCCAAGAGGCAGGGGGCCGGAATGAGCAGTTCTTC.